Sequencing of this T cell receptor beta chain was carried out in a study of cytomegalovirus exposure and HLA in healthy donors. Regarding the study as a whole: Later analysis revealed greater clonal expansion in HLA-associated TCR beta chains than in equally common others. It was only CMV serostatus that was available as immune exposure information. Upon later analysis, TCR association rates were observed to vary by HLA locus, being highest for DRB1 and lowest for HLA-C.

Concerning this clone: Antigen unknown.

The CDR3 totals 15 residues. CDR1 is LNHDA and CDR2 is SQIVND in the germline V gene (reference sequence). The germline V and J ends were trimmed by 6 bases and 4 bases, with 18 bases remaining between them. A multiplex PCR was run with 60 Vbeta primers and 13 Jbeta primers. Clones were read by immunoSEQ multiplex PCR, and TCRdb kept only the in-frame ones, dropping some. The table lists 150,000 or so clones, 60% to 80% of them singletons. This receptor was identified in a woman aged 40 to 49 in good health and CMV-seropositive. This chain links TRBV19 with TRBJ2-5; D might be TRBD2 (7 bases). Sequenced sample: PBMCs. The CDR3 nucleotides read TGTGCCAGTAGCGCAAGGGGGGGGTTAGGAGAGACCCAGTACTTC. This translates into CASSARGGLGETQYF.